These 17 T cell receptor beta chains share one sample of origin, sequenced in a study of blood T cell repertoires in COVID-19. Data came from immunoSEQ multiplex PCR; TCRdb stores just in-frame clones and leaves some out. The top ten clones hold 25% to 30% of a sample with more than 65,000 clones, about four fifths of them seen once. Sequencing was carried out using peripheral blood. These receptors came from a woman aged 80 or over with active or convalescent COVID-19.

This clone was recorded at least ten times. This CDR3 is also generated by other DNA sequences in the sample. This chain joins TRBV12-3 or TRBV12-4 and TRBJ2-2; D uncertain. V dropped 5 bases and J dropped 3 bases, with 4 bases sitting between them. The CDR3 has 12 amino acids. The CDR3 region is CASSLYTGELFF. The CDR3 coding sequence is TGTGCCAGCAGTCTCTACACCGGGGAGCTGTTTTTT.

The V call is TRBV11-2, the J call TRBJ1-3, with unresolved D. This CDR3 region has 17 residues. V gave up 3 bases and J gave up 0 bases, with 15 bases separating them. Germline V lookup: CDR1 SGHAT, CDR2 FQNNGV. CDR3 DNA sequence: TGTGCCAGCAGCTTTAGGATAGGACTCACCTCTGGAAACACCATATATTTT. Protein sequence: CASSFRIGLTSGNTIYF.

V gene TRBV7-9 combines with J gene TRBJ2-5, with TRBD1 matching over 8 bases. In germline, CDR1 is SEHNR, CDR2 FQNEAQ (reference sequence). Trimming cost V 5 bases and J 9 bases; bases outside gene matches: 11. CDR3 size: 14 residues. The CDR3 loop is CASSPPGQGRAQYF. The CDR3 DNA follows: TGTGCCAGCAGCCCCCCCGGACAGGGAAGGGCCCAGTACTTC.

The chain carries TRBV7-2 and TRBJ1-2; TRBD1 might be the D (5 bases). Trimming cost V 1 base and J 7 bases, with 13 bases left between them. Germline values: CDR1 SGHTA, CDR2 FQGNSA. CDR3 length: 14 residues. The CDR3 is CASSLVAGQGGYTF. CDR3 coding DNA: TGTGCCAGCAGCTTAGTTGCGGGGCAGGGTGGCTACACCTTC.

The rearrangement links TRBV10-3 to TRBJ1-1; TRBD1 agrees at 10 bases. The CDR3 is 17 amino acids. The ends lost 7 bases at V and 1 base at J; junction bases unmatched: 12. CDR1 is ENHRY and CDR2 is SYGVKD in the germline V gene. The CDR3 bases are TGTGCCATCAATAACCGGGACAGGGGATTCGGGAACACTGAAGCTTTCTTT. Its protein product is CAINNRDRGFGNTEAFF.

The rearrangement links TRBV9 to TRBJ1-3; D is undetermined. Deletions cut 0 bases from V and 4 bases from J, with 5 bases between. The CDR3 has 13 amino acids. Germline CDR1 and CDR2: SGDLS and YYNGEE. CDR3 protein: CASSVARGNTIYF. CDR3 DNA: TGTGCCAGCAGCGTAGCCAGAGGAAACACCATATATTTT.

The rearrangement uses TRBV2 and TRBJ1-1; D gene ambiguous. The germline V gene encodes CDR1 SNHLY and CDR2 FYNNEI. The germline V and J ends were trimmed by 4 bases and 3 bases, with 9 bases remaining between them. This CDR3 comprises 13 residues. CDR3 nucleotide sequence: TGTGCCAGCAGTGTCGGAGGGTACACTGAAGCTTTCTTT. Its protein is CASSVGGYTEAFF.

The chain employs TRBV2 and TRBJ1-6; TRBD1 aligns across 7 bases. V gave up 8 bases and J gave up 5 bases; unmatched junction bases: 6. Looked up from germline, CDR1 is SNHLY and CDR2 is FYNNEI. The CDR3 consists of 14 residues. The CDR3 DNA reads as TGTGCCAGCGGTTCCGGGACAGATAATTCACCCCTCCACTTT. It encodes CASGSGTDNSPLHF.

The chain recombines TRBV6-5 with TRBJ2-4, with 8 bases that match TRBD1. The CDR3 sequence is 12 residues long. CDR1 is MNHEY, CDR2 SVGAGI, per germline. J was trimmed by 8 bases and V by 10 bases; bases with no gene match: 7. CDR3 amino acids: CATRQGNDIQYF. CDR3 in DNA: TGTGCCACGCGACAGGGGAACGACATTCAGTACTTC.

The V and J genes are TRBV30 and TRBJ2-2, with TRBD2 matching over 12 bases. V gave up 3 bases and J gave up 1 base; unmatched junction bases: 3. Germline assignment: CDR1 GTSNPN and CDR2 SVGIG (reference sequence). This CDR3 is built from 16 residues. Written as DNA, the CDR3 is TGTGCCTGGAGAATGGGACTAGCGGGGAACACCGGGGAGCTGTTTTTT. Translating gives CAWRMGLAGNTGELFF.

The rearrangement uses TRBV5-6 and TRBJ1-3; D not certain. The CDR3 has 15 amino acids. V was trimmed by 0 bases and J by 0 bases, leaving 7 bases between them. The germline V gene encodes CDR1 SGHDT and CDR2 YYEEEE. Here the CDR3 reads CASSLVLSSGNTIYF. The CDR3 nucleotides are TGTGCCAGCAGCTTGGTTCTCTCCTCTGGAAACACCATATATTTT.

This clone was found once. The J gene is TRBJ2-3, the V gene TRBV6-2 or TRBV6-3, with 10 positions matching TRBD1. Per germline, CDR1 MNHEY and CDR2 SVGEGT. The ends lost 5 bases at V and 4 bases at J; junction bases unmatched: 9. The length of the CDR3 is 16 residues. The CDR3 coding sequence is TGTGCCAGCAGTGACCCGGGACAGGGGTTCGCAGATACGCAGTATTTT. Translated, it gives CASSDPGQGFADTQYF.

This rearrangement joins TRBV5-1 to TRBJ2-5; 7 nucleotides align to TRBD1. Germline values: CDR1 SGHRS, CDR2 YFSETQ. V gave up 6 bases and J gave up 0 bases; unmatched junction bases: 5. This CDR3 has 14 residues. CDR3: CASTPGQYQETQYF. The CDR3 DNA reads as TGCGCCAGCACCCCGGGACAGTACCAAGAGACCCAGTACTTC.

This clone has just a few counts. The chain joins TRBV28 to TRBJ2-7, with D possibly matching TRBD1 (7 bases). CDR3 length: 22 residues. Trimming cost V 5 bases and J 0 bases, with 35 bases left between them. Germline lookup yields CDR1 MDHEN and CDR2 SYDVKM. The CDR3 protein is CASSAYMGGARRGGAVSYEQYF. CDR3 sequence (DNA): TGTGCCAGCAGTGCTTATATGGGGGGCGCGAGGAGAGGGGGCGCCGTCTCCTACGAGCAGTACTTC.

This chain joins TRBV27 and TRBJ1-5; D gene uncertain. V was cut by 0 bases and J by 6 bases, with 12 bases left in between. This CDR3 has 15 residues. The germline gives CDR1 MNHEY, CDR2 SMNVEV (reference sequence). CDR3 sequence: CASSLSTGSGQPQHF. The CDR3, as DNA: TGTGCCAGCAGTTTATCGACGGGGTCCGGTCAGCCCCAGCATTTT.

The V gene is TRBV30, the J gene TRBJ1-2; maybe TRBD1 (5 bases). Germline CDR1 reads GTSNPN; CDR2 reads SVGIG (reference sequence). This CDR3 comprises 14 residues. Trimming took off 4 bases at V and 5 bases at J, with 17 bases between the two ends. CDR3 region: CAWILTTGLYGYTF. The CDR3 DNA follows: TGTGCCTGGATACTCACCACAGGTTTGTATGGCTACACCTTC. Variable domain in full (rest from reference TRBV30 and TRBJ1-2): SQTIHQWPATLVQPVGSPLSLECTVEGTSNPNLYWYRQAAGRGLQLLFYSVGIGQISSEVPQNLSASRPQDRQFILSSKKLLLSDSGFYLCAWILTTGLYGYTFGSGTRLTVV.

V gene TRBV5-1 combines with J gene TRBJ1-3; a possible D gene is TRBD1 (6 bases). This CDR3 has 14 amino acids. The germline CDR1 and CDR2 sequences are SGHRS and YFSETQ. Trimming removed 0 bases at V and 8 bases at J, with 12 bases between. CDR3 region: CASSLDRVRDTIYF. CDR3 sequence (DNA): TGCGCCAGCAGCTTGGACAGGGTGAGAGACACCATATATTTT.